One sample yielded the 2 T cell receptor beta chains listed below, sequenced in a study of radiation and T cells in renal cell carcinoma. Profiled with immunoSEQ multiplex PCR; TCRdb holds only in-frame clones, not every one. The table has 60,000 or so clones, around 80% seen once. Time point indicated: blood 4 weeks post-SBRT, at nephrectomy. Treatment of the sample: 15 Gy SBRT to primary tumor, nephrectomy 4 weeks later. The sample here was blood, taken from a patient whose treatment included radiotherapy and nephrectomy. Receptors were obtained from a man aged 55 to 70 with renal cell carcinoma.

The chain has TRBV10-3 and TRBJ2-2; 11 bases agree with TRBD2. V was pared by 6 bases and J by 2 bases, with 8 bases of the junction left unmatched. The CDR3 has 17 residues. The V gene's germline CDR1 is ENHRY and CDR2 SYGVKD. The CDR3 DNA follows: TGTGCCATCAGCTCCGGGACTAGCGGAATAAACACCGGGGAGCTGTTTTTT. The encoded protein is CAISSGTSGINTGELFF.

This clone has a handful of counts. An end of the junction does not agree with germline; a read error may underlie this. This rearrangement joins TRBV7-8 to TRBJ1-1; D is uncertain. This CDR3 is built from 13 residues. The germline V gene encodes CDR1 SGHVS and CDR2 FQNEAQ. For the CDR3, the DNA is TGTGCCAGCAGCTTAAGATCGAACGCTGAAGCTTTCTTT. Translated, it gives CASSLRSNAEAFF.